This T cell receptor (beta chain) was observed in a study of shared clonotypes between healthy human individuals. Findings and caveats of the study: Naive CD4 clonotypes overlapped across a handful of donors at around 5%. Larger richness was generally estimated for naive than memory subsets.

The authors ran the assay at deep level. Some clones are missing from TCRdb's copy, which holds only in-frame ones; the method was immunoSEQ multiplex PCR. The sample has under 1 million clones, around 92% seen once. The CDR3 is made up of 15 amino acids. Germline CDR1 and CDR2: MNHNS and SASEGT. Trimming shortened V by 2 bases and J by 0 bases, and 10 bases separated the two germline ends. The naive CD8 population came from CD45RO-negative cells selected for CCR7, without terminally differentiated effector memory CD45RA+ cells. For this clone: Antigen unknown.

Input material: naive CD8+ T cells sorted from blood. This clonotype was obtained from a man aged 25-45 years in good health. The rearrangement links TRBV6-1 to TRBJ1-1; no firm D call. CDR3 residues: CASSERAGVNTEAFF. The CDR3 DNA sequence: TGTGCCAGCAGTGAAAGGGCCGGCGTGAACACTGAAGCTTTCTTT.